A selection of T cell receptor beta chains follows, all from one sample in a study of T cell responses to AZD1222 COVID-19 vaccine. Method: immunoSEQ multiplex PCR; TCRdb's copy keeps in-frame clones and lacks some. The table shows over 45,000 clones, with around 87% occurring only once. The specimen was peripheral blood, collected on day 0 of AZD1222 vaccination. Source of these receptors: an adult in good health. Both conserved end residues are part of each CDR3. Each record gives: clone size, D gene, J gene, V gene, CDR3 DNA, CDR3 protein. A D gene is named only where the DNA matches it firmly. Some rows mark clone size as missing; the rest say once, few, many or name a class of expanded clone.

NA,NA,TRBJ1-2,TRBV27,TGTGCCAGCAGTTTAGAAAGGGACTATGGCTACACCTTC,CASSLERDYGYTF
NA,NA,TRBJ1-5,TRBV6-5,TGTGCCAGCATGCGGGACATCTTTAGCAATCAGCCCCAGCATTTT,CASMRDIFSNQPQHF
once,NA,TRBJ2-5,TRBV6-6,TGTGCCAGCAGTCGCAGGGACGAAATGAAGACCCAGTACTTC,CASSRRDEMKTQYF
NA,NA,TRBJ2-7,TRBV7-2,TGTGCCAGCAGCTTAGACGGCACCTACGAGCAGTACTTC,CASSLDGTYEQYF
NA,NA,TRBJ1-2,TRBV3-1/TRBV3-2,TGTGCCAGCAGCCAAGATACGGTAGAACGTGGCTACACCTTC,CASSQDTVERGYTF
NA,NA,TRBJ1-5,TRBV3-1/TRBV3-2,TGTGCCAGCAGCCAATCCGGGTACAGCAATCAGCCCCAGCATTTT,CASSQSGYSNQPQHF
NA,NA,TRBJ1-3,TRBV5-6,TGTGCCAGCAGCCGGGGCGGTAACACCATATATTTT,CASSRGGNTIYF
NA,TRBD1,TRBJ2-1,TRBV6-6,TGTGCCAGCAGTTCCCGACAGGGGGTCAACAATGAGCAGTTCTTC,CASSSRQGVNNEQFF
NA,TRBD1,TRBJ2-2,TRBV19,TGTGCCAGTAGTATTGTGACAGGGGTATCCGAGCTTTCGGGGGAGCTGTTTTTT,CASSIVTGVSELSGELFF
NA,NA,TRBJ2-3,TRBV7-3,TGTGCCAGCAGCTTAGTGGGAGGACCCAGCACAGATACGCAGTATTTT,CASSLVGGPSTDTQYF
NA,TRBD1,TRBJ2-5,TRBV7-3,TGTGCCAGCAGCCCTACAGGGGCAGAGACCCAGTACTTC,CASSPTGAETQYF
NA,TRBD2,TRBJ2-2,TRBV10-3,TGTGCCATCAGGGGGGGGCTAGCGGGAGCGAACACCGGGGAGCTGTTTTTT,CAIRGGLAGANTGELFF
NA,TRBD1,TRBJ2-5,TRBV7-8,TGTGCCAGCAGTATAGACAGGGGGCAAGAGACCCAGTACTTC,CASSIDRGQETQYF
NA,NA,TRBJ2-1,TRBV20-1,TGCAGTGCTAGAGGGGAGGCTGAGCAGTTCTTC,CSARGEAEQFF
NA,NA,TRBJ2-1,TRBV7-6,TGTGCCAGCAGCTTAATGACGGGAGCTTTGGATGAGCAGTTCTTC,CASSLMTGALDEQFF
NA,TRBD2,TRBJ2-2,TRBV19,TGTGCCAGTAGTTTTTCCGGGACTAGTGAGAACACCGGGGAGCTGTTTTTT,CASSFSGTSENTGELFF
NA,TRBD2,TRBJ2-7,TRBV7-9,TGTGCCAGCAGCTTAGTTCTGGGACTAGCGGGAGCCTACGAGCAGTACTTC,CASSLVLGLAGAYEQYF
NA,TRBD2,TRBJ2-1,TRBV5-1,TGCGCCAGCAGCCTTGGACTAGCGGGTTACAATGAGCAGTTCTTC,CASSLGLAGYNEQFF
NA,TRBD2,TRBJ2-7,TRBV28,TGTGCCAGCACCGGACTAGCTGAGCGCGGAACCTACGAGCAGTACTTC,CASTGLAERGTYEQYF
NA,TRBD2,TRBJ2-1,TRBV4-1,TGCGCCAGCAGCCCAGAACCGGGACTAGCGAACAATGAGCAGTTCTTC,CASSPEPGLANNEQFF
NA,TRBD2,TRBJ2-2,TRBV19,TGTGCCAGTAGTCCAGGACTAGCGGGAGTCACCGGGGAGCTGTTTTTT,CASSPGLAGVTGELFF
NA,NA,TRBJ2-1,TRBV28,TGTGCCAGCAGTTTCATTACGGCTGCCGATTACAATGAGCAGTTCTTC,CASSFITAADYNEQFF
NA,NA,TRBJ1-4,TRBV4-1,TGCGCCAGCAGCCAAGAACGGTCATCTGCAACTAATGAAAAACTGTTTTTT,CASSQERSSATNEKLFF
NA,TRBD2,TRBJ2-4,TRBV28,TGTGCCAGCAGTTTATCTGGGGGGGGAGCCAAAAACATTCAGTACTTC,CASSLSGGGAKNIQYF
NA,NA,TRBJ1-5,TRBV6-1,TGTGCCAGCAGTGAAAAAGGCGGCTCGTTGCCCCAGCATTTT,CASSEKGGSLPQHF
NA,NA,TRBJ1-1,TRBV10-3,TGTGCCATCCAAGAGGGGACGGAGAACACTGAAGCTTTCTTT,CAIQEGTENTEAFF
few,NA,TRBJ1-6,TRBV14,TGTGCCAGCAGCTGGAGCTCCTATAATTCACCCCTCCACTTT,CASSWSSYNSPLHF
few,NA,TRBJ2-6,TRBV24-1,TGTGCCACCAGTGATACGACAGGTAGGGCCAACGTCCTGACTTTC,CATSDTTGRANVLTF
once,NA,TRBJ1-6,TRBV10-3,TGTGCCATCAGTGTGGATGGGAGGTCCTATAATTCACCCCTCCACTTT,CAISVDGRSYNSPLHF
medium-sized,NA,TRBJ2-7,TRBV6-5,TGTGCCAGCACCCCGGTAACGGGGGCCCCCTACGAGCAGTACTTC,CASTPVTGAPYEQYF
NA,NA,TRBJ1-5,TRBV10-3,TGTGCCATCAGTGAAAATAGCAATCAGCCCCAGCATTTT,CAISENSNQPQHF
NA,TRBD1,TRBJ2-2,TRBV27,TGTGCCAGCAGTTCTTGGGGACAGGGGGGCACCGGGGAGCTGTTTTTT,CASSSWGQGGTGELFF
NA,NA,TRBJ1-4,TRBV11-2,TGTGCCAGCAGCTTGGTGGGGGGGCGGACTAATGAAAAACTGTTTTTT,CASSLVGGRTNEKLFF
NA,NA,TRBJ1-3,TRBV5-4,TGTGCCAGCAGCTCCCAGTCTTCTGGAAACACCATATATTTT,CASSSQSSGNTIYF
few,TRBD2,TRBJ2-2,TRBV7-2,TGTGCCAGCAGCCTGACTAGCGGGGCCACCGGGGAGCTGTTTTTT,CASSLTSGATGELFF
NA,NA,TRBJ2-1,TRBV28,TGTGCCAGCAATAATCCTTCAGGCGATGAGCAGTTCTTC,CASNNPSGDEQFF
NA,NA,TRBJ2-1,TRBV7-3,TGTGCCAGCAGCCCAGTAAAGACCAGCTCCTACAATGAGCAGTTCTTC,CASSPVKTSSYNEQFF
NA,TRBD1,TRBJ2-7,TRBV18,TGTGCCAGCTCCCTGGACAGGGTACTCTCCTACGAGCAGTACTTC,CASSLDRVLSYEQYF
once,NA,TRBJ1-1,TRBV28,TGTGCCAGCAGTTTTGACAGGTTGGGGGCTTTCTTT,CASSFDRLGAFF
NA,NA,TRBJ2-5,TRBV18,TGTGCCAGCTCACCTGGTCCAGGCCAAGAGACCCAGTACTTC,CASSPGPGQETQYF
NA,NA,TRBJ1-6,TRBV3-1/TRBV3-2,TGTGCCAGCAGAGATAGGACAGCCTCCTATAATTCACCCCTCCACTTT,CASRDRTASYNSPLHF
NA,TRBD1,TRBJ2-2,TRBV24-1,TGTGCCACCAGTGACCAAGACAGGGAATACACCGGGGAGCTGTTTTTT,CATSDQDREYTGELFF
NA,NA,TRBJ2-3,TRBV28,TGTGCCAGCAGTGGCAGGGGTTGGGGCACAGATACGCAGTATTTT,CASSGRGWGTDTQYF
NA,NA,TRBJ1-1,TRBV28,TGTGCCAGCAGTTTAAAGAGGGGGGCAGCTTTCTTT,CASSLKRGAAFF
NA,NA,TRBJ2-1,TRBV5-1,TGCGCCAGCAGCTTGGCTCGGGGGAACAATGAGCAGTTCTTC,CASSLARGNNEQFF
NA,TRBD2,TRBJ2-7,TRBV7-3,TGTGCCAGCAGCTTGGGAGGGGACTACGAGCAGTACTTC,CASSLGGDYEQYF
NA,NA,TRBJ1-1,TRBV5-1,TGCGCCAGCAGCTTGGCTCTGCGGACAGTCATGAACACTGAAGCTTTCTTT,CASSLALRTVMNTEAFF
NA,TRBD1,TRBJ2-7,TRBV18,TGTGCCAGCTCACAGGACCGGGACAGCGAGCAGTACTTC,CASSQDRDSEQYF
NA,NA,TRBJ2-3,TRBV6-4,TGTGCCGCGACTAGTGAGGCAGATACGCAGTATTTT,CAATSEADTQYF
NA,NA,TRBJ1-2,TRBV5-1,TGCGCCAGCAGCTTGACCCCCACGGACGGCGCGAACTATGGCTACACCTTC,CASSLTPTDGANYGYTF
NA,TRBD1,TRBJ2-5,TRBV2,TGTGCCAGCAGTCAGGGGGAAGAGACCCAGTACTTC,CASSQGEETQYF
NA,NA,TRBJ1-4,TRBV6-6,TGTGCCAGCAGCCCCGGGCGAGGTTATGAAAAACTGTTTTTT,CASSPGRGYEKLFF
NA,NA,TRBJ2-2,TRBV28,TGTGCCAGCAGTATTATTATGATACAGGGAGGCGGGGAGCTGTTTTTT,CASSIIMIQGGGELFF